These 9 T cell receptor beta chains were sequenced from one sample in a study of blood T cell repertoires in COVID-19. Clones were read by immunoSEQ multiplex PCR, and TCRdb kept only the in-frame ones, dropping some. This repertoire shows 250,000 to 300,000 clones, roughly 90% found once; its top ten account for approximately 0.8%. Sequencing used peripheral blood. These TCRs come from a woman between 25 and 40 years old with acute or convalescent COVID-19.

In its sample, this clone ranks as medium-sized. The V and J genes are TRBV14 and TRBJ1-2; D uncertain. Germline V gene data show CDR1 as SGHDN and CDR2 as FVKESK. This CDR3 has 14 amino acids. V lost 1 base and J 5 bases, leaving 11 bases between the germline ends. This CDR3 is CASSQGATWYGYTF. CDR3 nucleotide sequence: TGTGCCAGCAGCCAAGGGGCCACATGGTATGGCTACACCTTC.

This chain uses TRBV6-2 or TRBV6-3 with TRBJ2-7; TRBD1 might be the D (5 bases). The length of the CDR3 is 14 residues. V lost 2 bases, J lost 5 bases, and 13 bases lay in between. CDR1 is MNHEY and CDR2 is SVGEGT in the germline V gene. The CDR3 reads CASSYGAGSDEQYF. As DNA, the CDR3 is TGTGCCAGCAGTTACGGGGCAGGGTCCGACGAGCAGTACTTC.

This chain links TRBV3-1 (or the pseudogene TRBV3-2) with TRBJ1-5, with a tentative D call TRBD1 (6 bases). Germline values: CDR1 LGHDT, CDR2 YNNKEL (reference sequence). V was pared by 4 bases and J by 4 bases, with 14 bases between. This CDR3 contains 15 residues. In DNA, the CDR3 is TGTGCCAGCAGCCCGGGAGGACAGTTAAATCAGCCCCAGCATTTT. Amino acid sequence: CASSPGGQLNQPQHF.

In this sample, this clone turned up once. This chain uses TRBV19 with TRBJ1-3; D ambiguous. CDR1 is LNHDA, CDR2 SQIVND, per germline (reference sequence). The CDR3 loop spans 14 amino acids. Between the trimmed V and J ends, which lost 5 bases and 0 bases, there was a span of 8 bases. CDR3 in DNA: TGTGCCAGTAGTGGCAGGCTCTCTGGAAACACCATATATTTT. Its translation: CASSGRLSGNTIYF.

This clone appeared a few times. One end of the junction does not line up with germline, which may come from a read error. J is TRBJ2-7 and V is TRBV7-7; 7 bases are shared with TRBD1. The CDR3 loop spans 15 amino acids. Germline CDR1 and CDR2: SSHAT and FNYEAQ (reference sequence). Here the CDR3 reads CASSLGETGPYEQYF. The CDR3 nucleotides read TGTGCTAGCAGCTTAGGGGAGACAGGGCCCTACGAGCAGTACTTC.

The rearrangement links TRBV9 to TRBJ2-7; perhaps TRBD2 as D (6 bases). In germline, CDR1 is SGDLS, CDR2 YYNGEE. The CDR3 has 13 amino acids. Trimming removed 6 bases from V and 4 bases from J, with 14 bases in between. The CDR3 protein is CASTLARGYEQYF. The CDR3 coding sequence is TGTGCCAGCACCCTCGCTCGGGGGTACGAGCAGTACTTC. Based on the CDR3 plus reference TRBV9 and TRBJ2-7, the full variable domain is DSGVTQTPKHLITATGQRVTLRCSPRSGDLSVYWYQQSLDQGLQFLIQYYNGEERAKGNILERFSAQQFPDLHSELNLSSLELGDSALYFCASTLARGYEQYFGPGTRLTVT.

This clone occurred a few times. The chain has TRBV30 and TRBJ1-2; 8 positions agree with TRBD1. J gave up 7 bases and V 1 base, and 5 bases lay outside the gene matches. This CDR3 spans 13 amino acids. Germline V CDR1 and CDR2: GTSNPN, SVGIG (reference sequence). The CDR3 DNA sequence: TGTGCCTGGAGTGGACAGGGGATCTCTGGCTACACCTTC. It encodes CAWSGQGISGYTF.

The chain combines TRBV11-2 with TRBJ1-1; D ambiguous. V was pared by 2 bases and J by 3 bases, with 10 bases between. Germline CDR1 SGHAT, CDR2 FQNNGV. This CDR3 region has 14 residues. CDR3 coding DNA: TGTGCCAGCAGCTTATTTCCCGGGGACACTGAAGCTTTCTTT. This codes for CASSLFPGDTEAFF. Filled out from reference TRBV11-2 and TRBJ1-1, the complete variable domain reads EAGVAQSPRYKIIEKRQSVAFWCNPISGHATLYWYQQILGQGPKLLIQFQNNGVVDDSQLPKDRFSAERLKGVDSTLKIQPAKLEDSAVYLCASSLFPGDTEAFFGQGTRLTVV.

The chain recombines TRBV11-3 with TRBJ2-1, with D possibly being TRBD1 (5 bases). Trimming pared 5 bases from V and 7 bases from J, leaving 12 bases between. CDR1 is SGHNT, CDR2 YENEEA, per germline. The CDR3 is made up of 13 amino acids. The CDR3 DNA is TGTGCCAGCAGCCCCCAGGGCAGAAATGAGCAGTTCTTC. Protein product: CASSPQGRNEQFF.